What follows describes a single T cell receptor (beta chain). Losses at the gene ends were 2 bases for V and 2 bases for J; bases not matched to a gene: 8. The germline CDR1 and CDR2 sequences are SGHVS and FQNEAQ. CDR3 length equals 17 residues. Clones were read by immunoSEQ multiplex PCR, and TCRdb kept only the in-frame ones, dropping some. The sample consists of 180,000 or so clones, approximately 84% of them appearing once. The source of the sample is a study of blood T cell repertoires in COVID-19. This receptor was identified in a human donor with acute or convalescent COVID-19. The donor label of this sample is uncertain. The specimen was peripheral blood. V is TRBV7-8 and J is TRBJ2-1; 8 nucleotides agree with TRBD2. CDR3 sequence: CASSLRTGGTTYNEQFF. CDR3 bases: TGTGCCAGCAGCTTACGAACGGGAGGGACGACCTACAATGAGCAGTTCTTC.